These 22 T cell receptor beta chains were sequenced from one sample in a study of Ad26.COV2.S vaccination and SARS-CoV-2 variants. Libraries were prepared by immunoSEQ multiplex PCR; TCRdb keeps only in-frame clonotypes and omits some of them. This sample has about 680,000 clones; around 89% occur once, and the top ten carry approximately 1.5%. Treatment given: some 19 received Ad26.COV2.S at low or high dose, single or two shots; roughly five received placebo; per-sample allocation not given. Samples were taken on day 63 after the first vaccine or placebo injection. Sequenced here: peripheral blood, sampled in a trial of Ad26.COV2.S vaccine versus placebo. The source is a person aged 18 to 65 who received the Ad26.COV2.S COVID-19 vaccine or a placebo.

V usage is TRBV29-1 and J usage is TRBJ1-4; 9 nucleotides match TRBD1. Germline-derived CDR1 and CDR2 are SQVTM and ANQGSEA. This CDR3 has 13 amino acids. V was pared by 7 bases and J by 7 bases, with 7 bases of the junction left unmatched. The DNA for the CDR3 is TGCAGCGCATCGGACAGGGGATTTGAAAAACTGTTTTTT. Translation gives CSASDRGFEKLFF.

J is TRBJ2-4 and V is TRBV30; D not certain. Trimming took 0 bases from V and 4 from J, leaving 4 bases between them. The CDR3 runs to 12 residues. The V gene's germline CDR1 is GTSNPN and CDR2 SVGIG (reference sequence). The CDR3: CAWSVQKNIQYF. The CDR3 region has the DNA TGTGCCTGGAGTGTACAGAAAAACATTCAGTACTTC.

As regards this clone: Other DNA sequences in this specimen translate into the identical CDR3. CDR3 in amino acids: CASSLVTQASYEQYF. The DNA for the CDR3 is TGTGCCAGCAGCTTGGTTACCCAGGCATCCTACGAGCAGTACTTC. The rearrangement joins TRBV7-2 to TRBJ2-7, with D uncertain. Between the trimmed V and J ends, which lost 3 bases and 1 base, there was a span of 13 bases. Germline V gene sequence: CDR1 SGHTA, CDR2 FQGNSA. The CDR3 spans 15 residues.

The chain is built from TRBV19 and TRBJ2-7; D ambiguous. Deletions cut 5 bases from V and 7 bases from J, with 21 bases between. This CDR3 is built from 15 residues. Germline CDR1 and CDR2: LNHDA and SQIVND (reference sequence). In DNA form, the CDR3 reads TGTGCCAGTAGTCCCAAGTCCCCGAGGATCCTGGAGCAGTACTTC. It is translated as CASSPKSPRILEQYF.

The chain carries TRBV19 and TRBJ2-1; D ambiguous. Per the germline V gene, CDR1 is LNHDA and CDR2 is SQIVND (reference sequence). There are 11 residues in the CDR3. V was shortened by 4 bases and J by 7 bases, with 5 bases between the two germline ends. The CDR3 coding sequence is TGTGCCAGTAGTAGGGGTAATGAGCAGTTCTTC. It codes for CASSRGNEQFF.

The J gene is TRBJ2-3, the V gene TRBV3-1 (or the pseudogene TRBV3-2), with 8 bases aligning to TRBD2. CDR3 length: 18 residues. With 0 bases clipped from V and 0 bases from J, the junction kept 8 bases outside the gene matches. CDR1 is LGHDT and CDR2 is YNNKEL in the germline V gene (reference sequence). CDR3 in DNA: TGTGCCAGCAGCCAAGAGAGCGGGAGTAGTCCTAGCACAGATACGCAGTATTTT. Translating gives CASSQESGSSPSTDTQYF.

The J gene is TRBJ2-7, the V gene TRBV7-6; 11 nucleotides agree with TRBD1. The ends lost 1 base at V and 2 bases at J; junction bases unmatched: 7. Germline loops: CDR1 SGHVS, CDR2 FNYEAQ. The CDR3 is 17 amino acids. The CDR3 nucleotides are TGTGCCAGCAGCTTAGTAGGACAGGGGGCTTATCCCTACGAGCAGTACTTC. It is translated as CASSLVGQGAYPYEQYF.

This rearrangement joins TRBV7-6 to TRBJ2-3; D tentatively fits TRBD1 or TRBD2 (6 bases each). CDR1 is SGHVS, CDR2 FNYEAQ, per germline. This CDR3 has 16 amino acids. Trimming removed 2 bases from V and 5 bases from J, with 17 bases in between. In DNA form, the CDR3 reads TGTGCCAGCAGCTTATTAGTAGGGGGAGGTAAAGATACGCAGTATTTT. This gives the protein CASSLLVGGGKDTQYF.

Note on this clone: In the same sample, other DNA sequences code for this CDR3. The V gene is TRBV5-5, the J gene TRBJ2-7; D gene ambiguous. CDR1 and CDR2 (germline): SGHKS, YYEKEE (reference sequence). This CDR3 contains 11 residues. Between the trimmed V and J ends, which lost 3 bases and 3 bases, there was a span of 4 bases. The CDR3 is CASSSSYEQYF. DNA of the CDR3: TGTGCCAGCAGCTCAAGCTACGAGCAGTACTTC.

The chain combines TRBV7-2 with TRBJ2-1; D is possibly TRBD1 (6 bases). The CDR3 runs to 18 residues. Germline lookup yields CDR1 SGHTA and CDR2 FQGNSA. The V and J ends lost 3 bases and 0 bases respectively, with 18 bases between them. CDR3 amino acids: CASSFPIRGPSSYNEQFF. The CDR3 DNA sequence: TGTGCCAGCAGCTTCCCGATCAGGGGCCCTAGCTCCTACAATGAGCAGTTCTTC.

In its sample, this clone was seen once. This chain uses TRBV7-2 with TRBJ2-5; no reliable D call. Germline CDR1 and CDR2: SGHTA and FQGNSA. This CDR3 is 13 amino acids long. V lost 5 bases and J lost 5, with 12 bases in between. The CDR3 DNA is TGTGCCAGCAGCATACCCTCCAGGGAGACCCAGTACTTC. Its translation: CASSIPSRETQYF.

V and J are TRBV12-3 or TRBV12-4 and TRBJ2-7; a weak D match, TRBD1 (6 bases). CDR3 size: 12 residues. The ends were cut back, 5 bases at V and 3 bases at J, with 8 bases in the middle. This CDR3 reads CASSRQVYEQYF. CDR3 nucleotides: TGTGCCAGCAGTAGACAGGTCTACGAGCAGTACTTC.

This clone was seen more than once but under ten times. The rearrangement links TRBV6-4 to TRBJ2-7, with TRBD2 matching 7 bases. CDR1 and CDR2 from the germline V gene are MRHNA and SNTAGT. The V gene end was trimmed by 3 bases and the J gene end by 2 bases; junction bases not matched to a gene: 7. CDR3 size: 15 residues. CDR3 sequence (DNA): TGTGCCAGCAGTGAGGGGCCTAGCGGTGCCTACGAGCAGTACTTC. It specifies CASSEGPSGAYEQYF.

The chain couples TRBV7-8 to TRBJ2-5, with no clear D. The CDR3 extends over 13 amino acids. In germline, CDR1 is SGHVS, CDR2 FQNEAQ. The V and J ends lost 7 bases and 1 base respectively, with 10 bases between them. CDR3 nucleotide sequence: TGTGCCAGCATCTCCGTGGCCCAAGAGACCCAGTACTTC. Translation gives CASISVAQETQYF.

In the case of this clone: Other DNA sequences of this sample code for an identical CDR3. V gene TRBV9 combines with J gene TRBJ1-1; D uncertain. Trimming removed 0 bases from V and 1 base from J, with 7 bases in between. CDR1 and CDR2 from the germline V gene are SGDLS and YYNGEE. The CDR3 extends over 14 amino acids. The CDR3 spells CASSVGAGNTEAFF. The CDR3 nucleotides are TGTGCCAGCAGCGTAGGGGCGGGGAACACTGAAGCTTTCTTT.

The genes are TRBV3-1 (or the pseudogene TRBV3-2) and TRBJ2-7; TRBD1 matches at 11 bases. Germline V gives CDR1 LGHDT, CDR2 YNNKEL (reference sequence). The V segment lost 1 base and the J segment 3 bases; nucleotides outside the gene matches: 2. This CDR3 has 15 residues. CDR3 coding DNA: TGTGCCAGCAGCCAAGTGGGGACAGGGGGCTACGAGCAGTACTTC. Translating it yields CASSQVGTGGYEQYF.

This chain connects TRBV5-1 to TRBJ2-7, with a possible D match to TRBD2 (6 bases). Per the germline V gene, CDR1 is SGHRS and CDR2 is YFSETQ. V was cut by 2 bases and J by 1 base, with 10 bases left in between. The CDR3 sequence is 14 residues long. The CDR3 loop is CASSFSGLSYEQYF. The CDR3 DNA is TGCGCCAGCAGCTTTAGCGGTTTGTCCTACGAGCAGTACTTC.

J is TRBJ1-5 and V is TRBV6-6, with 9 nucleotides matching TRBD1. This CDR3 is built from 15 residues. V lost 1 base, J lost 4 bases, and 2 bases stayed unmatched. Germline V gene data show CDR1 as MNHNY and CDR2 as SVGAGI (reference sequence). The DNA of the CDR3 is TGTGCCAGCAGTTACTTCGGGACAGGGAATCAGCCCCAGCATTTT. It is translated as CASSYFGTGNQPQHF.

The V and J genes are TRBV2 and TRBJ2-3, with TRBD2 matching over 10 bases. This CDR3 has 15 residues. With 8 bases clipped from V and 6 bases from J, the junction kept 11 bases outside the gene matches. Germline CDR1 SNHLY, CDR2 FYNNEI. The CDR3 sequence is CASSVSGRAVDTQYF. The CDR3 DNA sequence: TGTGCCAGCTCGGTCAGCGGGAGGGCCGTGGATACGCAGTATTTT. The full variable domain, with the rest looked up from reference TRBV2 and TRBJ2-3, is EPEVTQTPSHQVTQMGQEVILRCVPISNHLYFYWYRQILGQKVEFLVSFYNNEISEKSEIFDDQFSVERPDGSNFTLKIRSTKLEDSAMYFCASSVSGRAVDTQYFGPGTRLTVL.

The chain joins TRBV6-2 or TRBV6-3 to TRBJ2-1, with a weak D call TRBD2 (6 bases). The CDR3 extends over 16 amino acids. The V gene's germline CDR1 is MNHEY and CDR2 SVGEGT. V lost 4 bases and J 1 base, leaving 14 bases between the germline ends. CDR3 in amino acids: CASSFPSGGSYNEQFF. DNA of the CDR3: TGTGCCAGCAGTTTTCCATCAGGAGGGTCCTACAATGAGCAGTTCTTC.

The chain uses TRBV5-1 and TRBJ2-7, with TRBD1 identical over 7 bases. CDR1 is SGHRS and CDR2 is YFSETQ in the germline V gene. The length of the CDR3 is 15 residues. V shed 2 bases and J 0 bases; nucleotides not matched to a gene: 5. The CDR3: CASSFPDRASYEQYF. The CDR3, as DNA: TGCGCCAGCAGCTTCCCTGACAGGGCCTCCTACGAGCAGTACTTC. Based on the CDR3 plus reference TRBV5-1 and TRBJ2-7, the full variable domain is KAGVTQTPRYLIKTRGQQVTLSCSPISGHRSVSWYQQTPGQGLQFLFEYFSETQRNKGNFPGRFSGRQFSNSRSEMNVSTLELGDSALYLCASSFPDRASYEQYFGPGTRLTVT.

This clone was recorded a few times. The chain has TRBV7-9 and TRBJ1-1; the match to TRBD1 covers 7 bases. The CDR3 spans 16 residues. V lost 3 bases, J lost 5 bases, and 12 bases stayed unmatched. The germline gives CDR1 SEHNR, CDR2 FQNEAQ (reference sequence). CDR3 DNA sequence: TGTGCCAGCAGCTTCTCGACAGGGACAGAGAGTACTGAAGCTTTCTTT. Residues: CASSFSTGTESTEAFF.